The 19 T cell receptor beta chains in this list originate from one sample, sequenced in a study of blood T cells in healthy people across ages. A sample-barcoded 5' primer and a J-beta primer mix were used in a second PCR of roughly 7 to 12 cycles. Using its own MiXCR run on the 5' RACE reads, TCRdb lists one record per CDR3 protein. The sample includes about 1.4 million distinct CDR3 sequences, 55% to 75% of them seen just once. The sequenced sample was blood. The receptors derive from a man in his late teens or twenties in good health.

A few counts support this clonotype. The chain links TRBV5-1 to TRBJ1-4; D is uncertain. CDR1 SGHRS and CDR2 YFSETQ come from the germline V gene. V lost 2 bases and J 8 bases, leaving 31 bases between the germline ends. CDR3 length: 20 amino acids. CDR3 sequence reads: CASSFFLSGEATRTGEKLFF. The CDR3 DNA sequence: TGCGCCAGCAGCTTTTTTCTCTCGGGCGAAGCAACCCGGACGGGGGAAAAACTGTTTTTT.

This sequence joins TRBV20-1 and TRBJ2-2, with TRBD2 as a possible D gene (6 bases). V was shortened by 1 base and J by 6 bases, with 15 bases between the two germline ends. The CDR3 spans 15 residues. Germline CDR1 reads DFQATT; CDR2 reads SNEGSKA (reference sequence). CDR3 region: CSARAGDSQPGELFF. The CDR3 DNA sequence: TGCAGTGCTAGAGCTGGGGACTCGCAACCCGGGGAGCTGTTTTTT.

The chain couples TRBV4-1 to TRBJ1-5; TRBD1 agrees at 7 bases. CDR1 is MGHRA and CDR2 is YSYEKL in the germline V gene. J was trimmed by 5 bases and V by 0 bases; bases with no gene match: 7. The CDR3 extends over 16 amino acids. The CDR3 spells CASSQDAGGRYQPQHF. As DNA, the CDR3 is TGCGCCAGCAGCCAAGATGCAGGGGGTAGGTATCAGCCCCAGCATTTT.

The rearrangement links TRBV2 to TRBJ2-6; D gene unclear. The CDR3 runs 15 residues. The V and J ends lost 2 bases and 3 bases respectively, with 8 bases between them. Germline V CDR1 and CDR2: SNHLY, FYNNEI. The DNA for the CDR3 is TGTGCCAGCAGTGAATTCCGTGGTGGGGCCAACGTCCTGACTTTC. The encoded protein is CASSEFRGGANVLTF.

The V call is TRBV12-3 or TRBV12-4, the J call TRBJ2-1; 7 bases are a match to TRBD2. This CDR3 is 15 amino acids long. J was trimmed by 3 bases and V by 7 bases; bases with no gene match: 9. The CDR3 sequence is CASTPASGFYNEQFF. In nucleotides, the CDR3 is TGTGCCAGCACCCCGGCTAGCGGTTTCTACAATGAGCAGTTCTTC.

In its sample, this clonotype was seen a few times. The gene calls are TRBV7-9 and TRBJ2-7; D uncertain. The V end lost 3 bases, the J end lost 1 base, and 16 bases lay between the germline ends. This CDR3 has 16 amino acids. Germline lookup yields CDR1 SEHNR and CDR2 FQNEAQ (reference sequence). CDR3 DNA: TGTGCCAGCAGCTTCTCGACAACCTCCTGGTCCTACGAGCAGTACTTC. Protein: CASSFSTTSWSYEQYF. Based on the CDR3 plus reference TRBV7-9 and TRBJ2-7, the full variable domain is DTGVSQNPRHKITKRGQNVTFRCDPISEHNRLYWYRQTLGQGPEFLTYFQNEAQLEKSRLLSDRFSAERPKGSFSTLEIQRTEQGDSAMYLCASSFSTTSWSYEQYFGPGTRLTVT.

This chain connects TRBV27 to TRBJ2-4, with D possibly being TRBD1 or TRBD2 (5 bases each). This CDR3 comprises 16 residues. V lost 5 bases and J 0 bases, leaving 14 bases between the germline ends. Germline CDR1 reads MNHEY; CDR2 reads SMNVEV (reference sequence). The CDR3 sequence: CASSPRGRLAKNIQYF. The CDR3 DNA follows: TGTGCCAGCAGTCCCCGGGGACGCCTAGCCAAAAACATTCAGTACTTC.

The chain has TRBV28 and TRBJ2-5; TRBD1 or TRBD2 may be the D gene (6 bases each). The ends were cut back, 8 bases at V and 5 bases at J, with 18 bases in the middle. Germline-derived CDR1 and CDR2 are MDHEN and SYDVKM. This CDR3 contains 14 residues. The CDR3 is CASGSAGRGETQYF. In DNA, the CDR3 is TGTGCCAGCGGATCAGCGGGCAGGGGTGAGACCCAGTACTTC.

In DNA form, the CDR3 reads TGTGCCAGCATGGACAGGGGAAACACCATATATTTT. It translates to CASMDRGNTIYF. The chain has TRBV2 and TRBJ1-3; 7 bases are a match to TRBD1. CDR1 SNHLY and CDR2 FYNNEI come from the germline V gene. The ends lost 7 bases at V and 4 bases at J; junction bases unmatched: 1. The CDR3 covers 12 residues. Full variable domain (remainder filled in from reference TRBV2 and TRBJ1-3): EPEVTQTPSHQVTQMGQEVILRCVPISNHLYFYWYRQILGQKVEFLVSFYNNEISEKSEIFDDQFSVERPDGSNFTLKIRSTKLEDSAMYFCASMDRGNTIYFGEGSWLTVV.

V gene TRBV10-2 combines with J gene TRBJ1-1, with 11 bases identical to TRBD1. Unmatched junction bases numbered 8, after V lost 3 bases and J lost 5 bases. Germline CDR1 WSHSY, CDR2 SAAADI. CDR3 length: 16 residues. The CDR3 spells CASSERTGGFGTEAFF. The CDR3 DNA is TGCGCCAGCAGTGAACGGACAGGGGGCTTTGGGACTGAAGCTTTCTTT.

The chain's CDR3 is CASSQETSPDTGELFF. As DNA, the CDR3 is TGTGCCAGCAGCCAAGAGACAAGCCCCGACACCGGGGAGCTGTTTTTT. The chain employs TRBV4-2 and TRBJ2-2, with unresolved D. Trimming shortened V by 0 bases and J by 3 bases, and 11 bases separated the two germline ends. CDR1 and CDR2 (germline): LGHNA, YNFKEQ. The CDR3 has 16 residues.

This clonotype was seen many times. V is TRBV20-1 and J is TRBJ2-7, with D perhaps matching TRBD1 or TRBD2 (6 bases each). V lost 6 bases to trimming and J lost 3 bases, with 12 bases between them. The CDR3 has 12 residues. CDR1 and CDR2 (germline): DFQATT, SNEGSKA (reference sequence). The CDR3 loop reads CSARGRDYEQYF. Written as DNA, the CDR3 is TGCAGTGCCCGGGGGCGGGACTACGAGCAGTACTTC.

This clonotype was seen a few times. The J gene is TRBJ2-4, the V gene TRBV6-2 or TRBV6-3, with D unclear. The DNA end lines up better with TRBJ2-7; the J call may be wrong. Germline V gives CDR1 MNHEY, CDR2 SVGEGT. The CDR3 extends over 16 amino acids. CDR3 protein: CASSPDPRKYSYEQYF. CDR3 in DNA: TGTGCCAGCAGCCCAGATCCCCGGAAATACTCCTACGAGCAGTACTTC.

This chain links TRBV29-1 with TRBJ2-7, with 11 bases aligning to TRBD1. Germline values: CDR1 SQVTM, CDR2 ANQGSEA. Trimming removed 5 bases from V and 7 bases from J; junction bases left unmatched: 7. The length of the CDR3 is 13 residues. DNA of the CDR3: TGCAGCGTTCGGACAGGGGGCTTCTGGGAGCAGTACTTC. Translation: CSVRTGGFWEQYF.

There are a few counts of this clonotype. The rearrangement joins TRBV2 to TRBJ2-3; D is perhaps TRBD2 (5 bases). This CDR3 is built from 13 residues. Trimming stripped 6 bases from V and 8 bases from J, with 15 bases between. Germline lookup yields CDR1 SNHLY and CDR2 FYNNEI. As DNA, the CDR3 is TGTGCCAGCAGAGGTCAATCCGGAGGTACGCAGTATTTT. This codes for CASRGQSGGTQYF.

The J gene is TRBJ2-7, the V gene TRBV12-3 or TRBV12-4; 7 bases line up with TRBD2. The V gene end was trimmed by 6 bases and the J gene end by 3 bases; junction bases not matched to a gene: 11. This CDR3 is 15 amino acids long. CDR3 DNA: TGTGCCAGCAGCCCCTGGGGGACTACGGACTACGAGCAGTACTTC. Its protein is CASSPWGTTDYEQYF.

This sequence joins TRBV25-1 and TRBJ2-1; D possibly corresponds to TRBD2 (6 bases). The CDR3 spans 17 residues. CDR1 and CDR2 from the germline V gene are MGHDK and SYGVNS. Trimming left V 2 bases short and J 4 bases short, with 18 bases between. CDR3 sequence reads: CASSENEPGLVYNEQFF. The CDR3 nucleotides are TGTGCCAGCAGTGAAAACGAACCGGGACTTGTTTACAATGAGCAGTTCTTC.

This clonotype turned up a few times. This chain uses TRBV29-1 with TRBJ2-1, with D perhaps matching TRBD2 (5 bases). CDR1 and CDR2 from the germline V gene are SQVTM and ANQGSEA. CDR3 length equals 14 residues. V dropped 7 bases and J dropped 0 bases, with 13 bases sitting between them. The CDR3 sequence is CSAQFGNSYNEQFF. The CDR3 DNA follows: TGCAGCGCCCAGTTCGGGAACTCCTACAATGAGCAGTTCTTC.

J is TRBJ2-7 and V is TRBV12-3 or TRBV12-4, with D perhaps matching TRBD1 or TRBD2 (5 bases each). V lost 1 base, J lost 6 bases, and 13 bases lay in between. The CDR3 spans 14 residues. The DNA for the CDR3 is TGTGCCAGCAGTTTAGGGGGGAACAGATGCGAGCAGTACTTC. Protein: CASSLGGNRCEQYF.